This T cell receptor (beta chain) was profiled in a study of T cells expressing NK-cell markers. No DNA is given; TCRdb re-called the 5' RACE reads and lists each CDR3 protein once. The sample table sets out some 500,000 distinct CDR3 sequences. The CDR3 has 13 residues. Germline V gene data show CDR1 as SGHRS and CDR2 as YFSETQ. V is TRBV5-1 and J is TRBJ2-3. This sequence was found in a woman in her 50s in good health. What was sequenced was blood T cells: a sorted CD56 or NKG2C T cell subset, CD4+ or CD8+ T cells, or bulk PBMC T cells (not recorded which). The CDR3 reads CASSTDSTDTQYF. Looking up the rest from reference TRBV5-1 and TRBJ2-3 gives the full variable domain: KAGVTQTPRYLIKTRGQQVTLSCSPISGHRSVSWYQQTPGQGLQFLFEYFSETQRNKGNFPGRFSGRQFSNSRSEMNVSTLELGDSALYLCASSTDSTDTQYFGPGTRLTVL.